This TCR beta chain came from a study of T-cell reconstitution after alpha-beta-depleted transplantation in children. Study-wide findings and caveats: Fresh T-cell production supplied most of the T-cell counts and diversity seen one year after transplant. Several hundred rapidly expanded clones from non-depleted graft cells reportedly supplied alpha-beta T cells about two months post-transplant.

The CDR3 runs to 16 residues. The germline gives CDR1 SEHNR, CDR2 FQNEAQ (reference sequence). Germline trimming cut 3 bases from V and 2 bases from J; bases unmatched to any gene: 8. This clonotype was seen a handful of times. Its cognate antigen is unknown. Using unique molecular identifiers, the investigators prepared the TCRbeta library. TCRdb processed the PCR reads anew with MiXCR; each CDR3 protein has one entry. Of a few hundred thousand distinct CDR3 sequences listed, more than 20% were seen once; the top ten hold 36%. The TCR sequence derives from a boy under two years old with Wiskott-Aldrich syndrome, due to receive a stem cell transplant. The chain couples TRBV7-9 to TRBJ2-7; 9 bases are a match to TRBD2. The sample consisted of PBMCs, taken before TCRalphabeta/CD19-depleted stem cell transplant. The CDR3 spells CASSFPPSGTPYEQYF. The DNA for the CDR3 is TGTGCCAGCAGCTTCCCTCCTAGCGGGACCCCCTACGAGCAGTACTTC.